The sequence of this T cell receptor beta chain was determined in a study of response to subunit inactivated influenza vaccine. Overall study findings and caveats: The authors put forward the suggestion that each seasonal influenza vaccination may bring in only a limited number of new T cells.

Germline CDR1 reads SGHAT; CDR2 reads FQNNGV. Trimming took off 5 bases at V and 2 bases at J, with 12 bases between the two ends. This CDR3 region has 14 residues. TCRdb passed the RT-PCR reads through MiXCR, listing each CDR3 protein once. The table lists a few hundred thousand distinct CDR3 sequences, 12% to 15% of them singletons. This clonotype was seen a handful of times. Its antigen is not known. The rearrangement joins TRBV11-2 to TRBJ1-1; tentatively, D is TRBD1 (5 bases). This specimen was PBMCs from blood, taken 11 to 12 days after vaccination. This clonotype was obtained from a man aged 45-65 years who received an inactivated influenza vaccine. CDR3 coding DNA: TGTGCCAGCAGCACAACGGGACGTAACACTGAAGCTTTCTTT. This translates into CASSTTGRNTEAFF.